This entry features one T cell receptor beta chain sequence. Its antigen is undetermined. The data were obtained in a study of OX40 agonist ivuxolimab in advanced cancers. Across the whole study: The patients got ivuxolimab, which is an agonistic anti-OX40 (CD134) antibody. Among those enrolled, mean age was approximately 60 years (range roughly 20 to 79) and about 79% were male.

Study-wide results and caveats: In CD8+ T cells, expanded clones were on average more numerous than in CD4+.

CDR1 SEHNR and CDR2 FQNEAQ come from the germline V gene (reference sequence). The CDR3 has 17 amino acids. Trimming removed 0 bases from V and 4 bases from J, with 18 bases in between. Clones were read by immunoSEQ multiplex PCR, and TCRdb kept only the in-frame ones, dropping some. This sample has 20,000 to 25,000 clones, with approximately 90% found just once. The chain joins TRBV7-9 to TRBJ1-1, with D hard to call. The origin of this receptor is an adult with an advanced solid tumor such as melanoma, head and neck, liver or kidney cancer. Source: CD4+ or CD8+ T cells sorted from blood, taken in a trial of the OX40 agonist ivuxolimab. In nucleotides, the CDR3 is TGTGCCAGCAGCTTAGCGAGGCCGGGTCGTGGGGTCACTGAAGCTTTCTTT. This translates into CASSLARPGRGVTEAFF.